One and the same sample provided the 13 T cell receptor beta chains below, sequenced in a study of graft-versus-host responses after intestinal transplantation. TCRdb keeps only in-frame clones here, not all; method: immunoSEQ multiplex PCR. The data hold around 110,000 clones, with about nine tenths observed a single time. No antigen is known for these receptors. The sample consisted of unstimulated CD4+ T cells sorted from spleen or lymph node cells, taken before intestinal transplant. These receptors originate from a human donor who received an intestinal transplant.

This sequence joins TRBV15 and TRBJ1-3; D is possibly TRBD1 (5 bases). The V gene lost 6 bases and the J gene lost 1 base, with 10 bases spanning the gap. This CDR3 comprises 14 residues. Germline values: CDR1 LNHNV, CDR2 YYDKDF (reference sequence). The DNA of the CDR3 is TGTGCCACCAGTGTGGGGGGTTCTGGAAACACCATATATTTT. It codes for CATSVGGSGNTIYF.

The chain couples TRBV5-1 to TRBJ2-5; D gene unclear. The tail of the sequence fits TRBJ2-7 better, so the J call may be wrong. Germline V gene data show CDR1 as SGHRS and CDR2 as YFSETQ. The CDR3 is 16 amino acids. Written as DNA, the CDR3 is TGCGCCAGCAGCCGTGTTGGGCTTGCGCCCTCCTACGAGCAGTACTTC. Protein: CASSRVGLAPSYEQYF.

The chain uses TRBV30 and TRBJ1-1; TRBD1 matches 8 bases. The CDR3 is 14 amino acids. J was trimmed by 11 bases and V by 0 bases; bases with no gene match: 11. Germline loops: CDR1 GTSNPN, CDR2 SVGIG (reference sequence). CDR3 region: CAWSVPQGARGAFF. The CDR3 DNA reads as TGTGCCTGGAGTGTACCCCAGGGGGCCAGGGGCGCTTTCTTT. The full variable domain, its missing parts supplied by reference TRBV30 and TRBJ1-1, is SQTIHQWPATLVQPVGSPLSLECTVEGTSNPNLYWYRQAAGRGLQLLFYSVGIGQISSEVPQNLSASRPQDRQFILSSKKLLLSDSGFYLCAWSVPQGARGAFFGQGTRLTVV.

V and J are TRBV30 and TRBJ2-7; TRBD2 matches 7 bases. The trim removed 6 bases at V and 1 base at J, leaving 6 bases unmatched. The CDR3 is 13 amino acids. From germline, CDR1 is GTSNPN and CDR2 SVGIG (reference sequence). In nucleotides, the CDR3 is TGTGCCTGCATGCCTAGCGGATCCTACGAGCAGTACTTC. Amino acid sequence: CACMPSGSYEQYF.

The chain carries TRBV28 and TRBJ1-1; 9 positions match TRBD1. Trimming removed 3 bases from V and 4 bases from J; junction bases left unmatched: 6. There are 15 residues in the CDR3. Germline loops: CDR1 MDHEN, CDR2 SYDVKM. The CDR3 nucleotides read TGTGCCAGCAGTTTTCTCGGGACAGGGTCCACTGAAGCTTTCTTT. Protein product: CASSFLGTGSTEAFF.

CDR3 sequence (DNA): TGTGCCAGCAGAACTAGGGCAGATACGCAGTATTTT. Translated: CASRTRADTQYF. The chain links TRBV28 to TRBJ2-3; maybe TRBD2 (5 bases). The CDR3 totals 12 residues. The V and J ends lost 6 bases and 4 bases respectively, with 8 bases between them. Germline CDR1 MDHEN, CDR2 SYDVKM. The full variable domain, its missing parts supplied by reference TRBV28 and TRBJ2-3, is DVKVTQSSRYLVKRTGEKVFLECVQDMDHENMFWYRQDPGLGLRLIYFSYDVKMKEKGDIPEGYSVSREKKERFSLILESASTNQTSMYLCASRTRADTQYFGPGTRLTVL.

The chain employs TRBV6-4 and TRBJ1-5; 8 bases agree with TRBD1. This CDR3 has 17 amino acids. V shed 5 bases and J 7 bases; nucleotides not matched to a gene: 16. Germline V CDR1 and CDR2: MRHNA, SNTAGT. The CDR3 here is CASSRVRTGWAWQPQHF. The CDR3 DNA reads TGTGCCAGCAGTCGAGTGAGGACAGGGTGGGCTTGGCAGCCCCAGCATTTT.

This rearrangement joins TRBV7-9 to TRBJ1-5; 7 bases are shared with TRBD1. V lost 5 bases, J lost 0 bases, and 4 bases stayed unmatched. Germline CDR1 reads SEHNR; CDR2 reads FQNEAQ (reference sequence). CDR3 length equals 15 residues. The CDR3: CASSLGQYSNQPQHF. CDR3 nucleotides: TGTGCCAGCAGCCTGGGACAGTATAGCAATCAGCCCCAGCATTTT.

In regard to this clone: Relative to the germline gene, one junction end is altered; a read error may explain this. This sequence joins TRBV7-6 and TRBJ2-7, with D perhaps matching TRBD1 or TRBD2 (6 bases each). This CDR3 spans 15 amino acids. The V gene's germline CDR1 is SGHVS and CDR2 FNYEAQ. This CDR3 is CAGSLGGTRTYEQYF. CDR3 nucleotide sequence: TGTGCCGGCAGCTTAGGGGGGACTCGAACCTACGAGCAGTACTTC.

This chain connects TRBV7-2 to TRBJ2-1; D is ambiguous. This CDR3 contains 12 residues. CDR1 SGHTA and CDR2 FQGNSA come from the germline V gene. V was trimmed by 5 bases and J by 2 bases, leaving 4 bases between them. The chain's CDR3 is CASSPAYNEQFF. In DNA, the CDR3 is TGTGCCAGCAGCCCCGCCTACAATGAGCAGTTCTTC.

This clone appeared a few times. CDR3 sequence: CASSEAQGSEQFF. The CDR3 bases are TGTGCCAGCAGTGAAGCGCAGGGGAGTGAGCAGTTCTTC. This chain joins TRBV6-1 and TRBJ2-1, with a tentative D call TRBD1 (6 bases). V was pared by 0 bases and J by 9 bases, with 9 bases between. Per the germline V gene, CDR1 is MNHNS and CDR2 is SASEGT. The CDR3 consists of 13 residues.

CDR3 in DNA: TGTGCCAGCAGCCGACAGGGGGTCAATCAGCCCCAGCATTTT. Translating it yields CASSRQGVNQPQHF. The chain employs TRBV2 and TRBJ1-5; 9 nucleotides align to TRBD1. The length of the CDR3 is 14 residues. Germline assignment: CDR1 SNHLY and CDR2 FYNNEI. V gave up 6 bases and J gave up 3 bases; unmatched junction bases: 3.

The CDR3 loop is CASSELFSGNTIYF. As DNA, the CDR3 is TGTGCCAGCAGTGAACTGTTTTCTGGAAACACCATATATTTT. The J gene is TRBJ1-3, the V gene TRBV2; D gene unclear. In germline, CDR1 is SNHLY, CDR2 FYNNEI. The CDR3 runs to 14 residues. V lost 2 bases to trimming and J lost 1 base, with 6 bases between them.